The sample holds one count of the clone carrying this TCR beta chain. As yet, its antigen is unknown. Isolated RNA was reverse transcribed into cDNA used as the sequencing template. This table comes from immunoSEQ multiplex PCR, and its TCRdb copy is limited to in-frame clones, with some not included. The data contain some 170,000 clones, about 70% of them singletons. Specimens obtained from alopecia areata patients comprised lesional scalp punch biopsies and peripheral blood. Isolation of CD4+ and CD8+ T cells from PBMCs was achieved by sorting. This CDR3 comprises 12 residues. Deletions cut 6 bases from V and 7 bases from J, with 10 bases between. From germline, CDR1 is MNHEY and CDR2 SVGAGI. These data belong to a study of CD8+ T cells in alopecia areata. Overall study: The drug, tofacitinib, lasted 6 to 18 months, followed by 6 months off drug. The study's findings and limits: In lesional scalp, particularly from alopecia totalis/universalis, clonality was higher than in normal scalp.

The chain uses TRBV6-5 and TRBJ2-1, with D perhaps TRBD2 (5 bases). The sample consisted of CD8+ T cells sorted from blood, taken at week 0. The receptor comes from a human donor with alopecia areata. The CDR3 loop reads CASRLGSNEQFF. The CDR3 DNA reads TGTGCCAGCAGACTAGGTTCGAATGAGCAGTTCTTC.